A selection of T cell receptor beta chains follows, all from one sample in a study of T cells in Graves' hyperthyroidism and ophthalmopathy. In TCRdb, the multiplex PCR reads were re-called with MiXCR into one record per CDR3 protein. The sample shows about 160,000 distinct CDR3 sequences, just under 9.5% of them seen only once. Sequenced input: blood. All receptors derive from a woman between 18 and 29 years old with Graves' hyperthyroidism that later progressed to Graves' ophthalmopathy. Both conserved end residues are part of each CDR3. The D gene is left open where the match is weak. The listing skips clone size in some rows; elsewhere it reads once, few, many or a size class.

D: TRBD1; V: TRBV10-3; J: TRBJ2-1; size: NA; DNA: TGTGCCATCAGTCTAGGGGGCGATGAGCAGTTCTTC; CDR3: CAISLGGDEQFF
D: NA; V: TRBV28; J: TRBJ1-2; size: many; DNA: TGTGCCAGCACCGTGGGGCAGGGGCAAGTCTACACCTTC; CDR3: CASTVGQGQVYTF
D: NA; V: TRBV7-8; J: TRBJ2-7; size: many; DNA: TGTGCCAGCAGCTTGTTCTTGACCTCTTACGAGCAGTACTTC; CDR3: CASSLFLTSYEQYF
D: NA; V: TRBV2; J: TRBJ2-2; size: few; DNA: TGTGCCAGGGGAGGAGGGGTACTCACCGGGGAGCTGTTTTTT; CDR3: CARGGGVLTGELFF
D: TRBD2; V: TRBV7-8; J: TRBJ2-7; size: few; DNA: TGTGCCAGCAGACTAGCGGGAGGCTACGAGCAGTACTTC; CDR3: CASRLAGGYEQYF
D: NA; V: TRBV7-6; J: TRBJ1-2; size: many; DNA: TGTGCCAGCAGCTCAGGGGCGGGCTACACCTTC; CDR3: CASSSGAGYTF
D: TRBD1; V: TRBV5-4; J: TRBJ1-1; size: NA; DNA: TGTGCCAGCAGCCGTCCGACAGGGTCGAACACTGAAGCTTTCTTT; CDR3: CASSRPTGSNTEAFF
D: NA; V: TRBV10-3; J: TRBJ2-5; size: NA; DNA: TGTGCCATCAGTGATTGGGGCGGGGAGACCCAGTACTTC; CDR3: CAISDWGGETQYF
D: NA; V: TRBV20-1; J: TRBJ1-3; size: many; DNA: TGCAGTGTGGTTTCTGGAAACACCATATATTTT; CDR3: CSVVSGNTIYF
D: TRBD1; V: TRBV15; J: TRBJ1-5; size: many; DNA: TGTGCCACCAGCAGAGAGGGGACAGGGATTGATCAGCCCCAGCATTTT; CDR3: CATSREGTGIDQPQHF
D: NA; V: TRBV18; J: TRBJ1-1; size: many; DNA: TGTGCCAGCTCACCTATCACTGAAGCTTTCTTT; CDR3: CASSPITEAFF
D: NA; V: TRBV12-3/TRBV12-4; J: TRBJ2-7; size: many; DNA: TGTGCCAGCAGTGAACCGGGACAAGAGGAGCAGTACTTC; CDR3: CASSEPGQEEQYF
D: TRBD2; V: TRBV4-1; J: TRBJ2-1; size: few; DNA: TGCGCCAGCAGCCTAGCGGGAGAAGCATTTGGGAATGAGCAGTTCTTC; CDR3: CASSLAGEAFGNEQFF
D: NA; V: TRBV12-3/TRBV12-4; J: TRBJ1-2; size: many; DNA: TGTGCCAGCAGTCCCAGACAGAGAACCTCCTATGGCTACACCTTC; CDR3: CASSPRQRTSYGYTF
D: NA; V: TRBV20-1; J: TRBJ2-1; size: NA; DNA: TGCAGTGCTAGAGATGCTGGGAGTTCCTACAATGAGCAGTTCTTC; CDR3: CSARDAGSSYNEQFF
D: NA; V: TRBV6-1; J: TRBJ1-1; size: many; DNA: TGTGCCAGCAGTGAAAGCTTGAACACTGAAGCTTTCTTT; CDR3: CASSESLNTEAFF
D: NA; V: TRBV12-3/TRBV12-4; J: TRBJ1-1; size: many; DNA: TGTGCCAGCAGGGCAGGGCGGTCCCCGAACACTGAAGCTTTCTTT; CDR3: CASRAGRSPNTEAFF
D: NA; V: TRBV29-1; J: TRBJ1-2; size: many; DNA: TGCAGCGTCCCGGGAGGTCGGTTGTATGGCTACACCTTC; CDR3: CSVPGGRLYGYTF
D: TRBD1; V: TRBV3-1; J: TRBJ2-5; size: many; DNA: TGTGCCAGCAGCCAAGCATCGGCGGGACAGGGGGCATCAGAGACCCAGTACTTC; CDR3: CASSQASAGQGASETQYF
D: TRBD2; V: TRBV4-1; J: TRBJ2-1; size: few; DNA: TGCGCCAGCAGCCCAACTAGCGGAGCAAACAATGAGCAGTTCTTC; CDR3: CASSPTSGANNEQFF
D: NA; V: TRBV6-1; J: TRBJ1-5; size: many; DNA: TGTGCCAGCAGTGAGCGGGCTCAGCCCCAGCATTTT; CDR3: CASSERAQPQHF
D: TRBD2; V: TRBV6-5; J: TRBJ2-1; size: many; DNA: TGTGCCAGCAGTTACTCCCCAGCGGGAGGGATCTACAATGAGCAGTTCTTC; CDR3: CASSYSPAGGIYNEQFF
D: NA; V: TRBV6-5; J: TRBJ2-1; size: many; DNA: TGTGCCAGCAGTTACCACCTCTCCTATGAGCAGTTCTTC; CDR3: CASSYHLSYEQFF
D: NA; V: TRBV5-5; J: TRBJ1-2; size: few; DNA: TGTGCCAGCAGCTTGGATGTGACGGCCAACTATGGCTACACCTTC; CDR3: CASSLDVTANYGYTF
D: NA; V: TRBV9; J: TRBJ2-3; size: NA; DNA: TGTGCCAGCAGCGAGGGTAGCCAAGATACGCAGTATTTT; CDR3: CASSEGSQDTQYF
D: TRBD1; V: TRBV3-1; J: TRBJ1-1; size: many; DNA: TGTGCCAGCAGCCAAACAGGGGTAGATGGCACTGAAGCTTTCTTT; CDR3: CASSQTGVDGTEAFF
D: TRBD2; V: TRBV10-3; J: TRBJ2-3; size: NA; DNA: TGTGCCATCAGTTCTAGCGGGGGGGCTTCAGATACGCAGTATTTT; CDR3: CAISSSGGASDTQYF
D: NA; V: TRBV19; J: TRBJ1-1; size: few; DNA: TGTGCCAGTAGTATAGCCAGTACCAACACTGAAGCTTTCTTT; CDR3: CASSIASTNTEAFF
D: TRBD1; V: TRBV4-1; J: TRBJ2-7; size: few; DNA: TGCGCCAGCAGCCAGACTAGGACAGGGGATTACGAGCAGTACTTC; CDR3: CASSQTRTGDYEQYF
D: NA; V: TRBV7-9; J: TRBJ1-2; size: NA; DNA: TGTGCCAGCAGCTCGACTGACAGGTCTTATGGCTACACCTTC; CDR3: CASSSTDRSYGYTF
D: NA; V: TRBV11-1; J: TRBJ2-7; size: many; DNA: TGTGCCAGCAGCTTGGACAGCTTTTACGAGCAGTACTTC; CDR3: CASSLDSFYEQYF
D: NA; V: TRBV30; J: TRBJ2-1; size: NA; DNA: TGTGCCTGGGGTGGTTACAATGAGCAGTTCTTC; CDR3: CAWGGYNEQFF
D: NA; V: TRBV6-5; J: TRBJ2-1; size: NA; DNA: TGTGCCAGCAGTTTAAGATGGTACAATGAGCAGTTCTTC; CDR3: CASSLRWYNEQFF
D: NA; V: TRBV9; J: TRBJ2-3; size: few; DNA: TGTGCCAGCAGCGCTAGGAGGGTCGGCACAGATACGCAGTATTTT; CDR3: CASSARRVGTDTQYF
D: NA; V: TRBV10-2; J: TRBJ1-5; size: many; DNA: TGCGCCAGCAGTGAGTCGGATAAGGGCAGCAATCAGCCCCAGCATTTT; CDR3: CASSESDKGSNQPQHF
D: NA; V: TRBV10-3; J: TRBJ1-3; size: many; DNA: TGTGCCATCAGTGTTGATGGAAACACCATATATTTT; CDR3: CAISVDGNTIYF
D: TRBD2; V: TRBV6-1; J: TRBJ2-1; size: NA; DNA: TGTGCCAGCAGCAGACTAGCGGGAGAAGGGAGCTCCTACAATGAGCAGTTCTTC; CDR3: CASSRLAGEGSSYNEQFF
D: TRBD1; V: TRBV12-3/TRBV12-4; J: TRBJ2-4; size: many; DNA: TGTGCCAGCAGTACGGGACAGGGGGCGTTTAAGGCCAAAAACATTCAGTACTTC; CDR3: CASSTGQGAFKAKNIQYF
D: NA; V: TRBV12-5; J: TRBJ1-6; size: NA; DNA: TGTGCTAGAGGGTGCTCCTATAATTCACCCCTCCACTTT; CDR3: CARGCSYNSPLHF
D: TRBD1; V: TRBV12-3/TRBV12-4; J: TRBJ2-7; size: few; DNA: TGTGCCAGCAGTTTAGGACAGGGGGGAAACTACGAGCAGTACTTC; CDR3: CASSLGQGGNYEQYF
D: NA; V: TRBV10-3; J: TRBJ1-5; size: NA; DNA: TGTGCCATCAGCCAACAGGGTGGCCATCAGCCCCAGCATTTT; CDR3: CAISQQGGHQPQHF
D: NA; V: TRBV20-1; J: TRBJ2-3; size: many; DNA: TGCAGTGCTTCCCTGGGGGTCTTGGGCACAGATACGCAGTATTTT; CDR3: CSASLGVLGTDTQYF
D: NA; V: TRBV6-1; J: TRBJ1-5; size: many; DNA: TGTGCCAGCGTGGGGTTCGGTCAGCCCCAGCATTTT; CDR3: CASVGFGQPQHF
D: NA; V: TRBV7-2; J: TRBJ1-1; size: many; DNA: TGTGCCAGCAGTTCCCCGAAGGGGGACCACACTGAAGCTTTCTTT; CDR3: CASSSPKGDHTEAFF
D: NA; V: TRBV7-2; J: TRBJ2-3; size: many; DNA: TGTGCCAGCAGCTTAGTCCGGGGGCTTAGCACAGATACGCAGTATTTT; CDR3: CASSLVRGLSTDTQYF
D: NA; V: TRBV5-4; J: TRBJ2-3; size: NA; DNA: TGTGCCGGCAGCTTGGATCTCCCAGATACGCAGTATTTT; CDR3: CAGSLDLPDTQYF
D: NA; V: TRBV18; J: TRBJ1-1; size: many; DNA: TGTGCCAGCTCACCACCAGACGGCAGGGACACTGAAGCTTTCTTT; CDR3: CASSPPDGRDTEAFF
D: NA; V: TRBV12-3/TRBV12-4; J: TRBJ1-1; size: many; DNA: TGTGCCAGCCTCCTCCGAGGGGGAGCTTTCTTT; CDR3: CASLLRGGAFF
D: NA; V: TRBV24-1; J: TRBJ2-5; size: many; DNA: TGTGCCACCAGTGATTTGGAGACCCAGTACTTC; CDR3: CATSDLETQYF
D: NA; V: TRBV27; J: TRBJ1-1; size: NA; DNA: TGTGCCAGCATCTTCAGGGCCGGGGGCGGCATGAACACTGAAGCTTTCTTT; CDR3: CASIFRAGGGMNTEAFF
D: NA; V: TRBV20-1; J: TRBJ2-5; size: many; DNA: TGCAGTGCTAGTGGCGAGGGGGAGACCCAGTACTTC; CDR3: CSASGEGETQYF
D: NA; V: TRBV11-2; J: TRBJ1-1; size: many; DNA: TGTGCCAGCAGCCGAACAGGTATTCAACACATGAACACTGAAGCTTTCTTT; CDR3: CASSRTGIQHMNTEAFF
D: NA; V: TRBV5-5; J: TRBJ1-2; size: many; DNA: TGTGCCAGCACCATTACAGGGACAACGTCAAGCGGCTATGGCTACACCTTC; CDR3: CASTITGTTSSGYGYTF
D: NA; V: TRBV19; J: TRBJ1-6; size: NA; DNA: TGTGCCAGTAGTTTTGTAGGCAGGAAGAATTCACCCCTCCACTTT; CDR3: CASSFVGRKNSPLHF
D: NA; V: TRBV7-9; J: TRBJ2-6; size: NA; DNA: TGTGCCAGCAGCTTAGCGTTCGAGATCTCTGGGGCCAACGTCCTGACTTTC; CDR3: CASSLAFEISGANVLTF